This T cell receptor (beta chain) was sequenced in a study of blood T cell repertoires in COVID-19. Study summary: Acute and convalescent COVID-19 samples came from the United States, Italy and Spain. Sample material is recorded as cDNA or gDNA derived from T cells, B-cell-depleted T cells, or PBMCs.

How the authors handled the data: Amplifying reference gene primers gave estimates of nucleated cell counts. Assay used: immunoSEQ multiplex PCR; TCRdb lists only in-frame clones, some missing. That table supplies the V and J calls and clone size; D and trimming were determined from the DNA. This table holds fewer than 500,000 clones, 70% to 85% found once. This clone occurred once. Trimming took off 6 bases at V and 4 bases at J, with 18 bases between the two ends. The CDR3 spans 15 residues. CDR1 is SNHLY and CDR2 is FYNNEI in the germline V gene. Source material: peripheral blood. The chain is built from TRBV2 and TRBJ1-2, with D possibly being TRBD1 (5 bases). This TCR derives from a human donor with acute or convalescent COVID-19. The donor label of this sample is uncertain. CDR3: CASSTTGVSGYGYTF. In DNA, the CDR3 is TGTGCCAGCAGCACCACAGGCGTCTCAGGCTATGGCTACACCTTC.